These 2 T cell receptor beta chains were sequenced from one sample in a study of control samples from healthy donors and cancer patients. Sequencing was performed with immunoSEQ multiplex PCR; in TCRdb, only in-frame clones are kept and a portion is missing. The sample holds nearly 200,000 clones; 91% are singletons and the top ten take roughly 1.9%. The specimen was blood. The receptor set was obtained from a young man in good health.

J is TRBJ2-7 and V is TRBV30, with a weak D call TRBD2 (6 bases). This CDR3 contains 15 residues. Germline lookup yields CDR1 GTSNPN and CDR2 SVGIG (reference sequence). With 1 base removed from V and 2 bases from J, the gap between germline ends came to 15 bases. In DNA, the CDR3 is TGTGCCTGGAGTGGAGGAGGGGTTGGAGCCTACGAGCAGTACTTC. Translating gives CAWSGGGVGAYEQYF.

The CDR3 sequence is CASSSGAKGMNTEAFF. CDR3 DNA: TGTGCCAGCAGTTCTGGGGCGAAGGGAATGAACACTGAAGCTTTCTTT. V usage is TRBV27 and J usage is TRBJ1-1; TRBD1 might be the D (5 bases). Trimming left V 4 bases short and J 0 bases short, with 15 bases between. The CDR3 is made up of 16 amino acids. The V gene's germline CDR1 is MNHEY and CDR2 SMNVEV (reference sequence).